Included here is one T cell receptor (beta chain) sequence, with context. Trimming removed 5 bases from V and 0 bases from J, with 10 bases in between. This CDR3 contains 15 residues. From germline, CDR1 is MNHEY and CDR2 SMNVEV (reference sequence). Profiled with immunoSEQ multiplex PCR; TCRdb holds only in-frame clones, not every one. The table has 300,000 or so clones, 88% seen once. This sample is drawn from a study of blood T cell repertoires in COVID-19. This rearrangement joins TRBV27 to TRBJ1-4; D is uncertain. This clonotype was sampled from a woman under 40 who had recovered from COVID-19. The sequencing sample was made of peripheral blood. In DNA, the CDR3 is TGTGCCAGCAGTGCATACAGAGCAACTAATGAAAAACTGTTTTTT. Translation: CASSAYRATNEKLFF. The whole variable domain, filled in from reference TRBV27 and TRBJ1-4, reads EAQVTQNPRYLITVTGKKLTVTCSQNMNHEYMSWYRQDPGLGLRQIYYSMNVEVTDKGDVPEGYKVSRKEKRNFPLILESPSPNQTSLYFCASSAYRATNEKLFFGSGTQLSVL.